The present T cell receptor beta chain was sequenced within a study of regulatory T cells in long-lasting Graves disease. Investigators prepared the TCR beta libraries by applying iRepertoire HTBI primers and Arm-PCR of CDR3 regions. One entry per CDR3 protein results from TCRdb running MiXCR on the multiplex PCR reads. The sample contains approximately 540,000 distinct CDR3 sequences, about 12% of which appear only once. Noted time point: newly diagnosed GD, antithyroid drugs for less than 3 months. TCR sequences were obtained from RNA taken from PBMCs. This clonotype was seen ten or more times. CDR1 MNHNS and CDR2 SASEGT come from the germline V gene. The CDR3 sequence is 16 residues long. V was pared by 2 bases and J by 0 bases, with 11 bases between. These same records also appear under a second study, on T cells in Graves' hyperthyroidism and ophthalmopathy.

This sample comprised peripheral blood mononuclear cells (PBMCs), obtained at new diagnosis, from a patient treated with antithyroid drugs. The rearrangement links TRBV6-1 to TRBJ1-5; tentative D call: TRBD1 (6 bases). The sequence derives from a woman aged 25 to 45 with Graves disease. Here the CDR3 reads CASSERDTLSNQPQHF. CDR3 DNA: TGTGCCAGCAGTGAAAGGGACACCCTTAGCAATCAGCCCCAGCATTTT.